This T cell receptor beta chain was obtained from a study of blood T cell repertoires in COVID-19. Study context: Whether acute or convalescent, the COVID-19 samples came from the United States, Italy and Spain. PBMCs, B-cell-depleted T cells, or T cells were the source of the cDNA or gDNA that made up the material.

Seattle-derived patients entered the study during active infection and were followed longitudinally. Authors' methods: Estimation of nucleated cell counts relied on the amplification of reference gene primers. Assay used: immunoSEQ multiplex PCR; TCRdb lists only in-frame clones, some missing. That table is the source of V, J and clone size, and D and trimming were worked out from the DNA. The sample has fewer than 350,000 clones; approximately 88% are singletons. V gave up 8 bases and J gave up 0 bases, with 11 bases separating them. This CDR3 contains 14 residues. Germline V lookup: CDR1 LNHNV, CDR2 YYDKDF (reference sequence).

This sequence joins TRBV15 and TRBJ1-5; no firm D call. The sequence was collected from a woman aged 30 to 39 with COVID-19, enrolled during active disease. Input material: peripheral blood. The CDR3 sequence is CATGVSYSNQPQHF. DNA for the CDR3: TGTGCCACCGGTGTCTCCTATAGCAATCAGCCCCAGCATTTT.